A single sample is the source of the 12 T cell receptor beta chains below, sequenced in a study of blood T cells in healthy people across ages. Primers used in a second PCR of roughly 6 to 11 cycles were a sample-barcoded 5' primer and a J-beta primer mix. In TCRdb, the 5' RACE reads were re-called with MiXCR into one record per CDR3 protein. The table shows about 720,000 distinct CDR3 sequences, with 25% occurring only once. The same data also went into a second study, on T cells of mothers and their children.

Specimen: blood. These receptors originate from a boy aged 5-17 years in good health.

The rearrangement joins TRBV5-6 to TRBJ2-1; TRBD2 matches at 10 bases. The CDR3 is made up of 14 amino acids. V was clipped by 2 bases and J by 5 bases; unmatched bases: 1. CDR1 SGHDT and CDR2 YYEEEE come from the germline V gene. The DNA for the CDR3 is TGTGCCAGCAGCTTCCTAGCGGGGGACAATGAGCAGTTCTTC. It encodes CASSFLAGDNEQFF.

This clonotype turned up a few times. The CDR3 spells CASSQDRWGQRQFF. The CDR3 coding sequence is TGCGCCAGCAGCCAAGATCGTTGGGGCCAACGGCAGTTCTTC. The chain employs TRBV4-3 and TRBJ2-5; maybe TRBD1 (5 bases). The J call may be incorrect, as the DNA end agrees better with TRBJ2-1. This CDR3 is 14 amino acids long. Germline values: CDR1 LGHNA, CDR2 YSLEER.

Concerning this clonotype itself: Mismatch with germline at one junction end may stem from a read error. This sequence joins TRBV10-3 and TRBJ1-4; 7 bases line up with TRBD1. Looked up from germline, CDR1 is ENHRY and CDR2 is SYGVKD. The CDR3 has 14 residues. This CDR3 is CAISGEQGFEKLLF. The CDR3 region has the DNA TGTGCCATCAGTGGCGAACAGGGGTTTGAAAAACTGCTTTTT.

The CDR3 region has the DNA TGTGCCAGCAGCTCCTTCGGAGGGACCATATATTTT. It encodes CASSSFGGTIYF. The rearrangement joins TRBV7-2 to TRBJ1-3; no definite D call. This CDR3 has 12 amino acids. Trimming removed 4 bases at V and 10 bases at J, with 11 bases between. Germline lookup yields CDR1 SGHTA and CDR2 FQGNSA. The full variable domain, in which reference TRBV7-2 and TRBJ1-3 provide the parts outside the CDR3, is GAGVSQSPSNKVTEKGKDVELRCDPISGHTALYWYRQSLGQGLEFLIYFQGNSAPDKSGLPSDRFSAERTGGSVSTLTIQRTQQEDSAVYLCASSSFGGTIYFGEGSWLTVV.

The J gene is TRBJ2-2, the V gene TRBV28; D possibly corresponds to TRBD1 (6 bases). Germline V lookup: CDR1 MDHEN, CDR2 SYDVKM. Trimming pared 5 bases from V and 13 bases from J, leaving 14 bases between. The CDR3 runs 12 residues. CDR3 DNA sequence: TGTGCCAGCAGTCGGGACACCCGGCCGCTGTTTTTT. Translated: CASSRDTRPLFF.

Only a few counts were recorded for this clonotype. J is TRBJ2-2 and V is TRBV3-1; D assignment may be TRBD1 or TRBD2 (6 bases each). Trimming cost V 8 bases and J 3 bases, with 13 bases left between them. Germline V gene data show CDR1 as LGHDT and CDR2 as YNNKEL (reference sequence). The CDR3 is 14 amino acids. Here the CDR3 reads CASGGGPYTGELFF. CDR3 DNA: TGTGCCAGCGGAGGGGGGCCTTACACCGGGGAGCTGTTTTTT.

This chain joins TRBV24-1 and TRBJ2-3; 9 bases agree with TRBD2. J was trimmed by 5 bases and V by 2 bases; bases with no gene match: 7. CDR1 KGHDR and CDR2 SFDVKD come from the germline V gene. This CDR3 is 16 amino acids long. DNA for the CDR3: TGTGCCACCAGTGATTCCGGACTAGCGAGGGGAGATACGCAGTATTTT. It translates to CATSDSGLARGDTQYF.

CDR3 amino acids: CASSLADPLETQYF. As DNA, the CDR3 is TGTGCCAGCAGCTTAGCGGACCCCCTTGAGACCCAGTACTTC. The chain links TRBV7-2 to TRBJ2-5; D uncertain. The germline V and J ends were trimmed by 0 bases and 5 bases, with 10 bases remaining between them. Germline values: CDR1 SGHTA, CDR2 FQGNSA. The CDR3 is 14 amino acids.

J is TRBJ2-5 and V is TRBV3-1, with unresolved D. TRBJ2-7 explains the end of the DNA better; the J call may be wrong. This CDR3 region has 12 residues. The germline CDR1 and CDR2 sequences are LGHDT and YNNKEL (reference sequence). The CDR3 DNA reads TGTGCCAGCAGCCAAGTAGCACGCGAGCAGTACTTC. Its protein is CASSQVAREQYF.

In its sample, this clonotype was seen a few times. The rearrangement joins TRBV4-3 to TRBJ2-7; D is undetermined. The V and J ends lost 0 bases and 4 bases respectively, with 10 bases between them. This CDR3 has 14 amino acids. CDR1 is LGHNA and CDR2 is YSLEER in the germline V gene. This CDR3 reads CASSQESFSYEQYF. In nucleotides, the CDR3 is TGCGCCAGCAGCCAAGAATCATTCTCTTACGAGCAGTACTTC.

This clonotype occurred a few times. The CDR3 bases are TGTGCCAGCAGTTTGGTACAGGGGTTGTATCAGCCCCAGCATTTT. This encodes CASSLVQGLYQPQHF. V usage is TRBV28 and J usage is TRBJ1-5; 7 nucleotides line up with TRBD1. Per the germline V gene, CDR1 is MDHEN and CDR2 is SYDVKM. This CDR3 comprises 15 residues. V lost 3 bases, J lost 5 bases, and 7 bases stayed unmatched.

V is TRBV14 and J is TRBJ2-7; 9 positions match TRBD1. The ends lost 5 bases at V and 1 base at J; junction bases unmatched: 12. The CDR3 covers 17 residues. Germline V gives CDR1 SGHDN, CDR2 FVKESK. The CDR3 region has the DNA TGTGCCAGCAGCTACCTGGACAGGGGAAGAGGGTCCTACGAGCAGTACTTC. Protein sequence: CASSYLDRGRGSYEQYF.